Shown below are 11 T cell receptor beta chains from a single sample sequenced in a study of shared clonotypes between healthy human individuals. TCRdb keeps only in-frame clones here, not all; method: immunoSEQ multiplex PCR. Among some 1,100,000 clones listed, 78% were seen once. The sequenced sample was memory CD4+ T cells from PBMCs. Sample subset: CD45RA-negative fraction. Receptor source: a young man in good health. Some clones in this sample may be carry-over from other donors' samples.

This chain joins TRBV4-1 and TRBJ2-7; 10 bases map to TRBD1. The V gene end was trimmed by 4 bases and the J gene end by 3 bases; junction bases not matched to a gene: 6. Germline-derived CDR1 and CDR2 are MGHRA and YSYEKL. CDR3 length: 15 amino acids. The CDR3 DNA reads as TGCGCCAGCAGCCGAGGGGACAGGGGAGACTACGAGCAGTACTTC. Amino acid sequence: CASSRGDRGDYEQYF.

Comment on this clone: This sample also contains other DNA sequences that code for the same CDR3. The chain carries TRBV6-5 and TRBJ1-4; 7 positions match TRBD1. V gave up 4 bases and J gave up 5 bases; unmatched junction bases: 4. The CDR3 loop spans 14 amino acids. The germline CDR1 and CDR2 sequences are MNHEY and SVGAGI. CDR3 sequence (DNA): TGTGCCAGCAGTTCCCGAGGGGGCAATGAAAAACTGTTTTTT. Translated, it gives CASSSRGGNEKLFF.

The chain couples TRBV2 to TRBJ2-6, with TRBD1 identical over 9 bases. CDR3 length: 16 residues. CDR1 is SNHLY, CDR2 FYNNEI, per germline. Germline trimming cut 4 bases from V and 2 bases from J; bases unmatched to any gene: 3. The DNA for the CDR3 is TGTGCCAGCAGTGGAACAGGGGGCACTGGGGCCAACGTCCTGACTTTC. Translating it yields CASSGTGGTGANVLTF.

The chain joins TRBV4-1 to TRBJ2-1, with D perhaps matching TRBD1 (5 bases). Germline assignment: CDR1 MGHRA and CDR2 YSYEKL. With 0 bases removed from V and 9 bases from J, the gap between germline ends came to 18 bases. The length of the CDR3 is 16 residues. CDR3 nucleotides: TGCGCCAGCAGCCAAGATAGGGGTGCCCGTCATCGTGAGCAGTTCTTC. Protein product: CASSQDRGARHREQFF.

V is TRBV2 and J is TRBJ2-7; D unclear. Germline loops: CDR1 SNHLY, CDR2 FYNNEI. V shed 6 bases and J shed 3 bases, with 9 bases lying between them. The CDR3 runs 12 residues. DNA of the CDR3: TGTGCCAGCAGAGTGGAAGGCTACGAGCAGTACTTC. Translation: CASRVEGYEQYF. The entire variable domain, with the rest obtained from reference TRBV2 and TRBJ2-7, is as follows: EPEVTQTPSHQVTQMGQEVILRCVPISNHLYFYWYRQILGQKVEFLVSFYNNEISEKSEIFDDQFSVERPDGSNFTLKIRSTKLEDSAMYFCASRVEGYEQYFGPGTRLTVT.

V is TRBV5-4 and J is TRBJ2-1, with 12 nucleotides matching TRBD2. Germline V CDR1 and CDR2: SGHNT, YYREEE (reference sequence). Trimming cost V 0 bases and J 6 bases; bases outside gene matches: 7. The CDR3 spans 17 residues. This chain's CDR3 is CASSLGLAGEGGNEQFF. CDR3 coding DNA: TGTGCCAGCAGCTTGGGACTAGCGGGAGAGGGAGGCAATGAGCAGTTCTTC.

The CDR3 region has the DNA TGCGCCAGCAGTCCGGAGGGCGTGGCAGATACGCAGTATTTT. As protein: CASSPEGVADTQYF. This chain uses TRBV5-1 with TRBJ2-3, with TRBD2 as a possible D gene (6 bases). Looked up from germline, CDR1 is SGHRS and CDR2 is YFSETQ. V lost 5 bases to trimming and J lost 4 bases, with 14 bases between them. The CDR3 covers 14 residues.

The chain has TRBV20-1 and TRBJ2-7; unclear D gene. The CDR3 extends over 10 amino acids. The germline gives CDR1 DFQATT, CDR2 SNEGSKA (reference sequence). V gave up 7 bases and J gave up 6 bases, with 10 bases separating them. The CDR3 loop is CSVRGTEQYF. The CDR3 region has the DNA TGCAGTGTCAGAGGCACCGAGCAGTACTTC.

This clone has a single count. The CDR3 is CASSSGQTGGPEAFF. The DNA of the CDR3 is TGTGCCAGCAGCTCCGGCCAAACAGGGGGACCTGAAGCTTTCTTT. The chain joins TRBV7-6 to TRBJ1-1; TRBD1 aligns across 8 bases. The CDR3 loop spans 15 amino acids. The germline V gene has CDR1 SGHVS and CDR2 FNYEAQ. The V and J ends lost 4 bases and 6 bases, in that order; junction bases with no gene match: 10. Together with reference TRBV7-6 and TRBJ1-1, the CDR3 gives the full variable domain: GAGVSQSPRYKVTKRGQDVALRCDPISGHVSLYWYRQALGQGPEFLTYFNYEAQQDKSGLPNDRFSAERPEGSISTLTIQRTEQRDSAMYRCASSSGQTGGPEAFFGQGTRLTVV.

The rearrangement links TRBV27 to TRBJ1-5; 7 bases match TRBD1. With 4 bases clipped from V and 0 bases from J, the junction kept 12 bases outside the gene matches. The CDR3 has 18 amino acids. The V gene's germline CDR1 is MNHEY and CDR2 SMNVEV (reference sequence). The CDR3 loop reads CASSSLRQGQYSNQPQHF. DNA for the CDR3: TGTGCCAGCAGTTCTTTGCGGCAGGGACAGTATAGCAATCAGCCCCAGCATTTT.

The chain carries TRBV27 and TRBJ2-3, with D perhaps TRBD1 (6 bases). The V gene lost 7 bases and the J gene lost 0 bases, with 17 bases spanning the gap. The CDR3 is 16 residues long. CDR1 and CDR2 (germline): MNHEY, SMNVEV (reference sequence). CDR3 in DNA: TGTGCCAGCACTCTCAACAGGGACGCTAGCACAGATACGCAGTATTTT. Its translation: CASTLNRDASTDTQYF.